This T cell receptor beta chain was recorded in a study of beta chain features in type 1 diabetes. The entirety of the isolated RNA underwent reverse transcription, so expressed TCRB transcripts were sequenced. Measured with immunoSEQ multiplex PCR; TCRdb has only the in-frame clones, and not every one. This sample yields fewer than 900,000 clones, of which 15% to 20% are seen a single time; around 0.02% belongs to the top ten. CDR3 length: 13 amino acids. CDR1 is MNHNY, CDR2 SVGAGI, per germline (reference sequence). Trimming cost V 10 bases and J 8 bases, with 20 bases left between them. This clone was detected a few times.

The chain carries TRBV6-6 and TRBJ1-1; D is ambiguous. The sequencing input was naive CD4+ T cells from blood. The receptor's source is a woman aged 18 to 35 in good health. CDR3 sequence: CATRGGFEGEAFF. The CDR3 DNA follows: TGTGCCACCCGCGGAGGTTTTGAGGGAGAAGCTTTCTTT.